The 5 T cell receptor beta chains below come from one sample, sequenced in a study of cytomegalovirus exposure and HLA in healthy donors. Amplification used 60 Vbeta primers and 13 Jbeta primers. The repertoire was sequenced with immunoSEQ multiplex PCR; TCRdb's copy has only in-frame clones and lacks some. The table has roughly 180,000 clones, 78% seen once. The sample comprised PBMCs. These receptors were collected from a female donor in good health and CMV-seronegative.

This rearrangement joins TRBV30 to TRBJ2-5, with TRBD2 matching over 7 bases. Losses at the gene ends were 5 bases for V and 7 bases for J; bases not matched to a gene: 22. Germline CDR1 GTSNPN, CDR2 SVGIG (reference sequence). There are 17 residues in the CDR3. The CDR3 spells CAWGPAGRAPGRGTQYF. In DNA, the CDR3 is TGTGCCTGGGGCCCTGCGGGGAGGGCCCCGGGGCGAGGGACCCAGTACTTC.

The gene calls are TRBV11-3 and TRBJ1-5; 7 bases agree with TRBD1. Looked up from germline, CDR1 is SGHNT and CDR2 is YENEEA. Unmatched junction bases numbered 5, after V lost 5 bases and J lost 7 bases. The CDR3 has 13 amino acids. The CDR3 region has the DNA TGTGCCAGCAGCCAACAGGGGAACCAGCCCCAGCATTTT. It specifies CASSQQGNQPQHF.

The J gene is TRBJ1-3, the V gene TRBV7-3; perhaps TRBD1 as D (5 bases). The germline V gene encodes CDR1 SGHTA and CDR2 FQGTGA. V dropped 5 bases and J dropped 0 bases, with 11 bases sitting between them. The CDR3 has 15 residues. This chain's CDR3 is CASSKDTNSGNTIYF. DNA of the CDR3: TGTGCCAGCAGCAAGGACACTAACTCTGGAAACACCATATATTTT.

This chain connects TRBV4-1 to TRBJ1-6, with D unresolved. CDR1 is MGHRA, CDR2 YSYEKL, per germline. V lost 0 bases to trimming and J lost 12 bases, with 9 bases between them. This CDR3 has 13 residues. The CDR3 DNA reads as TGCGCCAGCAGCCAAGAACCGGGGTTACCCCTCCACTTT. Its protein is CASSQEPGLPLHF.

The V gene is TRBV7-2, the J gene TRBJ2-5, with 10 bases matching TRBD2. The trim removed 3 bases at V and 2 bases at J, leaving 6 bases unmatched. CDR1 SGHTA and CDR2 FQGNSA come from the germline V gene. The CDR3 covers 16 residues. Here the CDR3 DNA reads TGTGCCAGCAGCTTCCCGGGACTAGCGACACAAGAGACCCAGTACTTC. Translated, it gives CASSFPGLATQETQYF.